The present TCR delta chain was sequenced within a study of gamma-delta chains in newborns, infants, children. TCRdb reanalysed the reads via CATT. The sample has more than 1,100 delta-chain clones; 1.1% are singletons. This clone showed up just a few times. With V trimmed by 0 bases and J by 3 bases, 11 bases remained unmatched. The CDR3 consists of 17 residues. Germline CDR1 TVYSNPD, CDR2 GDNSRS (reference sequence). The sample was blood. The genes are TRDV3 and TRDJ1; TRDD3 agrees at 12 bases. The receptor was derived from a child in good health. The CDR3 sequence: CAFRAHWGIQEADKLIF. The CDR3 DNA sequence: TGTGCCTTTAGGGCCCACTGGGGGATACAGGAGGCCGATAAACTCATCTTT.